The rows below give T cell receptor beta chains drawn from one sample of a study of beta chain features in type 1 diabetes. The table came from immunoSEQ multiplex PCR; TCRdb's copy has only in-frame clones and leaves some out. This sample has some 330,000 clones, with 11% found just once. Sequencing was performed on naive CD4+ T cells from blood. All receptors come from a woman younger than 45 in good health. Each CDR3 is given with its conserved first and last residue. D genes are given only for firm matches. Only part of the rows carry a size: once, few, many, or a class if the clone is expanded.

J gene,D gene,V gene,clone size,CDR3 protein,CDR3 DNA
TRBJ2-7,TRBD2,TRBV7-9,-,CASRDTSGAYEQYF,TGTGCCAGCAGGGATACTAGCGGAGCCTACGAGCAGTACTTC
TRBJ2-1,-,TRBV15,-,CATSRQGGVYNEQFF,TGTGCCACCAGCAGACAGGGGGGCGTATACAATGAGCAGTTCTTC
TRBJ1-4,TRBD1,TRBV15,-,CATSKDRATNEKLFF,TGTGCCACCAGCAAGGACAGGGCAACTAATGAAAAACTGTTTTTT
TRBJ2-3,TRBD2,TRBV2,-,CASSDGTSPDTQYF,TGTGCCAGCAGTGACGGGACTAGCCCAGATACGCAGTATTTT
TRBJ2-2,TRBD1,TRBV4-2,few,CASSQEDRTGRTGELFF,TGTGCCAGCAGCCAAGAGGATAGGACAGGGAGGACCGGGGAGCTGTTTTTT
TRBJ1-5,-,TRBV10-3,-,CAISAAGPGNQPQHF,TGTGCCATCAGCGCCGCGGGCCCGGGCAATCAGCCCCAGCATTTT
TRBJ2-3,TRBD2,TRBV18,-,CASSPPGLAGGTDTQYF,TGTGCCAGCTCACCACCGGGACTAGCGGGAGGCACAGATACGCAGTATTTT
TRBJ2-6,-,TRBV21-1,-,CASSNYSVSGANVLTF,TGTGCCAGCAGCAACTACAGTGTCTCTGGGGCCAACGTCCTGACTTTC
TRBJ2-3,-,TRBV27,few,CASSSYLYTDTQYF,TGTGCCAGCAGTTCCTATTTGTATACAGATACGCAGTATTTT
TRBJ2-1,-,TRBV7-8,few,CASSLLARGPGGSRDEQFF,TGTGCCAGCAGCTTATTGGCCAGGGGGCCGGGCGGGAGTCGGGATGAGCAGTTCTTC
TRBJ1-2,TRBD1,TRBV5-4,-,CASSSGTGKYYGYTF,TGTGCCAGCAGCTCCGGGACAGGGAAATACTATGGCTACACCTTC
TRBJ1-2,-,TRBV7-8,few,CASSFGGLDLYTF,TGTGCCAGCAGCTTCGGGGGTTTAGATCTCTACACCTTC
TRBJ2-1,TRBD2,TRBV7-3,-,CASSITSDYNEQFF,TGTGCCAGCAGCATTACTAGCGACTACAATGAGCAGTTCTTC
TRBJ2-3,-,TRBV5-4,few,CASSSGMSTDTQYF,TGTGCCAGCAGTTCAGGGATGAGTACAGATACGCAGTATTTT
TRBJ2-1,TRBD1,TRBV27,few,CASSGPGQGAYEQFF,TGTGCCAGCAGCGGGCCGGGACAGGGGGCGTATGAGCAGTTCTTC
TRBJ1-5,-,TRBV30,few,CAWSVGGHNQPQHF,TGTGCCTGGAGTGTGGGCGGACACAATCAGCCCCAGCATTTT
TRBJ2-5,-,TRBV19,-,CASSITGSVETQYF,TGTGCCAGTAGTATAACAGGGTCGGTGGAGACCCAGTACTTC
TRBJ2-3,TRBD2,TRBV30,-,CACTRLAGGPDTQYF,TGTGCCTGTACACGACTAGCGGGAGGCCCAGATACGCAGTATTTT
TRBJ1-1,-,TRBV11-1,-,CASSSNAGQEAFF,TGTGCCAGCAGCTCCAATGCCGGACAGGAAGCTTTCTTT
TRBJ2-7,TRBD2,TRBV15,-,CATSRDRPPLAGSSYEQYF,TGTGCCACCAGCAGAGATCGCCCCCCACTAGCGGGAAGCTCCTACGAGCAGTACTTC
TRBJ2-3,TRBD1,TRBV29-1,-,CSVGGQGFLLSTDTQYF,TGCAGCGTTGGGGGACAGGGGTTTCTCTTAAGCACAGATACGCAGTATTTT
TRBJ2-5,TRBD1,TRBV29-1,few,CSTDSQPGGETQYF,TGCAGCACTGATTCCCAACCAGGGGGAGAGACCCAGTACTTC
TRBJ2-7,-,TRBV29-1,-,CSVEPAGRLHEQYF,TGCAGCGTTGAACCGGCAGGGAGGCTGCACGAGCAGTACTTC
TRBJ2-7,TRBD2,TRBV4-2,-,CASSPGGPRSYEQYF,TGTGCCAGCAGCCCGGGAGGGCCACGATCCTACGAGCAGTACTTC
TRBJ2-5,TRBD2,TRBV9,few,CASSVDGLAEETQYF,TGTGCCAGCAGCGTAGATGGACTAGCTGAAGAGACCCAGTACTTC
TRBJ2-1,-,TRBV20-1,few,CSVARNEQFF,TGCAGTGTAGCGCGCAATGAGCAGTTCTTC
TRBJ2-1,TRBD2,TRBV5-4,-,CASSLRTSGPEQFF,TGTGCCAGCAGCCTACGGACTAGCGGGCCTGAGCAGTTCTTC
TRBJ2-4,-,TRBV15,-,CATSSLGTVAKNIQYF,TGTGCCACCAGCAGCCTGGGCACCGTAGCCAAAAACATTCAGTACTTC
TRBJ2-7,TRBD1,TRBV18,few,CASSPNVGGQGAHEQYF,TGTGCCAGCTCACCAAACGTCGGGGGACAGGGGGCCCACGAGCAGTACTTC
TRBJ2-5,TRBD2,TRBV7-8,few,CASSLVASGQETQYF,TGTGCCAGCAGCTTAGTGGCTAGCGGCCAAGAGACCCAGTACTTC
TRBJ1-5,-,TRBV29-1,-,CSVRTGSNQPQHF,TGCAGCGTCCGAACAGGGTCCAATCAGCCCCAGCATTTT